What follows are 21 T cell receptor beta chains derived from one specimen sequenced in a study of TIL therapy for anti-PD-1-resistant metastatic lung cancer (dated by TCRdb to about 2021). The meaning of the sample's time point label: pre-treatment sample, taken before nivolumab and TIL therapy. The baseline tumor samples, taken from the same resection that was used to grow TIL, were excised metastases, most often pleural nodules or supraclavicular lymph nodes. Using bias-controlled multiplex PCR with the immunoSEQ v3 hsTCRB kit, the TCR beta CDR3 regions were amplified from genomic DNA. In its TCRdb copy, this immuneACCESS table keeps in-frame sequences only and misses some clones. Where compared with another copy, unresolved V genes explain less than half of these, and the others have no known cause. The sample table records about 50,000 clones; over 65% of these occur just once. The ten largest clonotypes hold approximately 5.6% of the sample.

The input for sequencing was tumor tissue, taken at baseline. The receptors were sampled from a person between 25 and 80 years old with non-small cell lung cancer.

This clone was seen a handful of times. The V gene is TRBV30, the J gene TRBJ1-1; D unclear. V lost 1 base and J lost 1, with 7 bases in between. Germline CDR1 GTSNPN, CDR2 SVGIG (reference sequence). CDR3 length equals 13 residues. The CDR3 region is CAWSGAANTEAFF. CDR3 nucleotide sequence: TGTGCCTGGAGTGGGGCAGCGAACACTGAAGCTTTCTTT.

The genes are TRBV18 and TRBJ1-2; 9 positions match TRBD1. The CDR3 is 15 residues long. The V segment lost 4 bases and the J segment 5 bases; nucleotides outside the gene matches: 8. Per the germline V gene, CDR1 is KGHSH and CDR2 is LQKENI. CDR3 in DNA: TGTGCCAGCTCACTCCCGGGACAGGGCTCGTATGGCTACACCTTC. Translation gives CASSLPGQGSYGYTF.

This clone is a singleton in its sample. The chain is built from TRBV6-5 and TRBJ2-2; maybe TRBD2 (6 bases). V lost 4 bases and J lost 5, with 17 bases in between. This CDR3 spans 16 amino acids. Germline V lookup: CDR1 MNHEY, CDR2 SVGAGI. The CDR3 sequence is CASSFIGGVETGELFF. CDR3 in DNA: TGTGCCAGCAGTTTCATAGGCGGGGTAGAGACCGGGGAGCTGTTTTTT.

The V gene is TRBV7-3, the J gene TRBJ1-1, with a possible D match to TRBD1 (6 bases). V dropped 3 bases and J dropped 4 bases, with 15 bases sitting between them. The germline V gene encodes CDR1 SGHTA and CDR2 FQGTGA. The CDR3 has 15 amino acids. As DNA, the CDR3 is TGTGCCAGCAGCTTCTCCGCAGGGGCTAGCACTGAAGCTTTCTTT. This gives the protein CASSFSAGASTEAFF.

V usage is TRBV27 and J usage is TRBJ2-2, with D perhaps matching TRBD1 or TRBD2 (5 bases each). Germline V gene lookup returns CDR1 MNHEY and CDR2 SMNVEV (reference sequence). V lost 2 bases to trimming and J lost 3 bases, with 22 bases between them. CDR3 length: 19 amino acids. In DNA form, the CDR3 reads TGTGCCAGCAGTTTACTCCCGCCCGGGGACGATAGCTACACCGGGGAGCTGTTTTTT. This gives the protein CASSLLPPGDDSYTGELFF.

V is TRBV19 and J is TRBJ1-1; D not certain. Trimming stripped 5 bases from V and 5 bases from J, with 12 bases between. CDR1 is LNHDA and CDR2 is SQIVND in the germline V gene (reference sequence). CDR3 length equals 13 residues. Here the CDR3 DNA reads TGTGCCAGTAGTCCCCGTTTGGGGACTGAAGCTTTCTTT. This translates into CASSPRLGTEAFF.

CDR3 amino acids: CASSLGRAGGSYNEQFF. CDR3 bases: TGTGCCAGCAGCTTAGGTCGAGCGGGGGGCTCCTACAATGAGCAGTTCTTC. V gene TRBV7-8 combines with J gene TRBJ2-1, with TRBD2 matching over 9 bases. Germline V lookup: CDR1 SGHVS, CDR2 FQNEAQ. Unmatched junction bases numbered 4, after V lost 1 base and J lost 0 bases. The CDR3 extends over 17 amino acids.

The chain couples TRBV18 to TRBJ1-6; the D is unclear. Germline V gene data show CDR1 as KGHSH and CDR2 as LQKENI. V was cut by 4 bases and J by 0 bases, with 10 bases left in between. The CDR3 has 16 amino acids. The CDR3 loop reads CASSHEVSSYNSPLHF. CDR3 coding DNA: TGTGCCAGCTCACACGAGGTTAGCTCCTATAATTCACCCCTCCACTTT.

The chain uses TRBV6-5 and TRBJ1-6; D is unresolved. Germline V gene sequence: CDR1 MNHEY, CDR2 SVGAGI. The CDR3 runs 16 residues. Trimming cost V 2 bases and J 7 bases, with 15 bases left between them. CDR3 amino acids: CASSYRPLGGNSPLHF. The CDR3 nucleotides read TGTGCCAGCAGTTACCGTCCCCTGGGCGGGAATTCACCCCTCCACTTT.

The chain recombines TRBV5-1 with TRBJ2-1, with D possibly called TRBD1 or TRBD2 (5 bases each). V was cut by 9 bases and J by 5 bases, with 15 bases left in between. The CDR3 has 13 residues. Germline lookup yields CDR1 SGHRS and CDR2 YFSETQ. CDR3 region: CATGNGGHNEQFF. The CDR3 DNA reads TGCGCCACTGGGAATGGGGGACACAATGAGCAGTTCTTC. Drawing the rest from reference TRBV5-1 and TRBJ2-1, the complete variable domain is KAGVTQTPRYLIKTRGQQVTLSCSPISGHRSVSWYQQTPGQGLQFLFEYFSETQRNKGNFPGRFSGRQFSNSRSEMNVSTLELGDSALYLCATGNGGHNEQFFGPGTRLTVL.

The chain joins TRBV11-2 to TRBJ2-1; 11 nucleotides line up with TRBD2. The V segment lost 3 bases and the J segment 6 bases; nucleotides outside the gene matches: 7. The CDR3 contains 16 residues. Germline CDR1 and CDR2: SGHAT and FQNNGV. The CDR3 DNA is TGTGCCAGCAGCTTTATAGCGGGGGGGAAGGTCAATGAGCAGTTCTTC. Its protein product is CASSFIAGGKVNEQFF.

This rearrangement joins TRBV2 to TRBJ1-2; D gene unclear. The CDR3 has 11 residues. Trimming took off 5 bases at V and 8 bases at J, with 9 bases between the two ends. Germline V CDR1 and CDR2: SNHLY, FYNNEI. CDR3 residues: CASSRNRGYTF. The CDR3 nucleotides read TGTGCCAGCAGTCGGAATAGGGGCTACACCTTC.

This clone showed up just once. The chain recombines TRBV27 with TRBJ2-3; 9 bases fit TRBD2. The germline CDR1 and CDR2 sequences are MNHEY and SMNVEV (reference sequence). Trimming at V came to 2 bases and at J to 0 bases, leaving 0 bases not matched to a gene. The CDR3 runs 15 residues. The CDR3 loop is CASSLLAGSTDTQYF. The CDR3 DNA reads TGTGCCAGCAGTTTACTAGCGGGGAGCACAGATACGCAGTATTTT.

The chain uses TRBV5-1 and TRBJ1-5; TRBD1 is a possible D gene (5 bases). The CDR3 spans 15 residues. V was cut by 0 bases and J by 7 bases, with 14 bases left in between. Germline V gives CDR1 SGHRS, CDR2 YFSETQ. The CDR3, as DNA: TGCGCCAGCAGCTTGGGGGAATACCGGGGGCAGCCCCAGCATTTT. Protein sequence: CASSLGEYRGQPQHF.

The rearrangement joins TRBV4-3 to TRBJ2-3; 8 bases map to TRBD2. The CDR3 contains 19 residues. V was pared by 0 bases and J by 6 bases, with 17 bases of the junction left unmatched. Germline-derived CDR1 and CDR2 are LGHNA and YSLEER. CDR3 sequence reads: CASSQDRTSGSLLGDTQYF. In nucleotides, the CDR3 is TGCGCCAGCAGCCAAGATAGAACTAGCGGATCTCTCCTGGGGGATACGCAGTATTTT.

The CDR3 loop reads CASSSYVQETQYF. For the CDR3, the DNA is TGTGCCAGCAGCTCCTACGTCCAAGAGACCCAGTACTTC. The J gene is TRBJ2-5, the V gene TRBV5-4, with unresolved D. The CDR3 extends over 13 amino acids. CDR1 SGHNT and CDR2 YYREEE come from the germline V gene (reference sequence). V was shortened by 3 bases and J by 1 base, with 7 bases between the two germline ends.

The chain links TRBV7-9 to TRBJ1-2, with D uncertain. V was clipped by 1 base and J by 0 bases, with 6 bases between them. This CDR3 is 14 amino acids long. CDR1 and CDR2 (germline): SEHNR, FQNEAQ (reference sequence). The CDR3 DNA reads as TGTGCCAGCAGCTTAGGTGGGACTAACTATGGCTACACCTTC. Its translation: CASSLGGTNYGYTF. Full variable domain (outside the CDR3, taken from reference TRBV7-9 and TRBJ1-2): DTGVSQNPRHKITKRGQNVTFRCDPISEHNRLYWYRQTLGQGPEFLTYFQNEAQLEKSRLLSDRFSAERPKGSFSTLEIQRTEQGDSAMYLCASSLGGTNYGYTFGSGTRLTVV.

This clone was picked up a small number of times. The chain combines TRBV7-2 with TRBJ1-1, with 7 bases fitting TRBD1. Germline V CDR1 and CDR2: SGHTA, FQGNSA. There are 14 residues in the CDR3. J gave up 4 bases and V 5 bases, and 7 bases lay outside the gene matches. Here the CDR3 DNA reads TGTGCCAGCAGCCCAGGCAGGGGGTCCACTGAAGCTTTCTTT. It specifies CASSPGRGSTEAFF.

The chain employs TRBV9 and TRBJ1-6; D unclear. V was clipped by 0 bases and J by 5 bases, with 6 bases between them. This CDR3 contains 14 residues. Germline V gene lookup returns CDR1 SGDLS and CDR2 YYNGEE. The CDR3: CASSVDPNNSPLHF. CDR3 nucleotide sequence: TGTGCCAGCAGCGTAGACCCCAATAATTCACCCCTCCACTTT. The full variable domain, with the rest looked up from reference TRBV9 and TRBJ1-6, is DSGVTQTPKHLITATGQRVTLRCSPRSGDLSVYWYQQSLDQGLQFLIQYYNGEERAKGNILERFSAQQFPDLHSELNLSSLELGDSALYFCASSVDPNNSPLHFGNGTRLTVT.

Here the CDR3 DNA reads TGTGCCAGCAGTGACCCTGGGGGAGGACGAACCTACGAGCAGTACTTC. Amino acids: CASSDPGGGRTYEQYF. V usage is TRBV27 and J usage is TRBJ2-7; weak D call: TRBD2 (6 bases). Germline V gene sequence: CDR1 MNHEY, CDR2 SMNVEV (reference sequence). This CDR3 contains 16 residues. Trimming cost V 5 bases and J 2 bases, with 19 bases left between them.

This clone was seen a few times. The chain links TRBV2 to TRBJ1-5, with D perhaps TRBD1 (5 bases). The germline CDR1 and CDR2 sequences are SNHLY and FYNNEI. Deletions cut 8 bases from V and 8 bases from J, with 19 bases between. CDR3 length: 14 amino acids. The CDR3 sequence: CASGRQLQDEPQHF. The CDR3 coding sequence is TGTGCCAGCGGAAGACAGCTCCAGGATGAGCCCCAGCATTTT. The complete variable domain, with remaining parts taken from reference TRBV2 and TRBJ1-5, reads EPEVTQTPSHQVTQMGQEVILRCVPISNHLYFYWYRQILGQKVEFLVSFYNNEISEKSEIFDDQFSVERPDGSNFTLKIRSTKLEDSAMYFCASGRQLQDEPQHFGDGTRLSIL.